This TCR beta chain was sequenced during a study of T cells after yellow fever vaccination. TCRdb processed the 5' RACE reads anew with MiXCR; each CDR3 protein has one entry. The sample has around 300,000 distinct CDR3 sequences; approximately 13% are singletons. CDR1 and CDR2 (germline): SGHRS, YFSETQ. This CDR3 contains 15 residues. V dropped 2 bases and J dropped 3 bases, with 14 bases sitting between them. The chain has TRBV5-1 and TRBJ2-5; tentative D call: TRBD2 (6 bases). The receptor was derived from a man between 25 and 39 years old who received the YFV17D yellow fever vaccine. The source material was CD4+ T cells sorted from PBMCs, sampled 45 days after the yellow fever booster vaccination. The CDR3 bases are TGCGCCAGCAGCTTAACGCTAGCGTTTAAAGAGACCCAGTACTTC. Its translation: CASSLTLAFKETQYF.